The clone carrying this TCR beta chain has only a few counts. Antigen specificity is unknown. PCR employed 60 Vbeta and 13 Jbeta primers. The data were produced by immunoSEQ multiplex PCR, yet TCRdb's version contains in-frame clones alone and is incomplete. The table records around 95,000 clones, around 74% of them present only once. CDR3 length: 13 amino acids. J was trimmed by 0 bases and V by 7 bases; bases with no gene match: 0. Germline V lookup: CDR1 ENHRY, CDR2 SYGVKD. These data are taken from a study of cytomegalovirus exposure and HLA in healthy donors. General study results and limits: Versus the approximately 670-donor mean, an Asian-associated ancestry cluster reportedly showed fewer N-insertions in a later analysis. Among the most significant clusters, several appeared linked to common viral pathogens in a later analysis.

The sample was PBMCs. The sequence was collected from a man under 40 in good health and CMV-seropositive. The genes are TRBV10-3 and TRBJ2-7; TRBD2 agrees at 10 bases. The DNA of the CDR3 is TGTGCCATCACTAGCGGGAGCTCCTACGAGCAGTACTTC. Translation gives CAITSGSSYEQYF.